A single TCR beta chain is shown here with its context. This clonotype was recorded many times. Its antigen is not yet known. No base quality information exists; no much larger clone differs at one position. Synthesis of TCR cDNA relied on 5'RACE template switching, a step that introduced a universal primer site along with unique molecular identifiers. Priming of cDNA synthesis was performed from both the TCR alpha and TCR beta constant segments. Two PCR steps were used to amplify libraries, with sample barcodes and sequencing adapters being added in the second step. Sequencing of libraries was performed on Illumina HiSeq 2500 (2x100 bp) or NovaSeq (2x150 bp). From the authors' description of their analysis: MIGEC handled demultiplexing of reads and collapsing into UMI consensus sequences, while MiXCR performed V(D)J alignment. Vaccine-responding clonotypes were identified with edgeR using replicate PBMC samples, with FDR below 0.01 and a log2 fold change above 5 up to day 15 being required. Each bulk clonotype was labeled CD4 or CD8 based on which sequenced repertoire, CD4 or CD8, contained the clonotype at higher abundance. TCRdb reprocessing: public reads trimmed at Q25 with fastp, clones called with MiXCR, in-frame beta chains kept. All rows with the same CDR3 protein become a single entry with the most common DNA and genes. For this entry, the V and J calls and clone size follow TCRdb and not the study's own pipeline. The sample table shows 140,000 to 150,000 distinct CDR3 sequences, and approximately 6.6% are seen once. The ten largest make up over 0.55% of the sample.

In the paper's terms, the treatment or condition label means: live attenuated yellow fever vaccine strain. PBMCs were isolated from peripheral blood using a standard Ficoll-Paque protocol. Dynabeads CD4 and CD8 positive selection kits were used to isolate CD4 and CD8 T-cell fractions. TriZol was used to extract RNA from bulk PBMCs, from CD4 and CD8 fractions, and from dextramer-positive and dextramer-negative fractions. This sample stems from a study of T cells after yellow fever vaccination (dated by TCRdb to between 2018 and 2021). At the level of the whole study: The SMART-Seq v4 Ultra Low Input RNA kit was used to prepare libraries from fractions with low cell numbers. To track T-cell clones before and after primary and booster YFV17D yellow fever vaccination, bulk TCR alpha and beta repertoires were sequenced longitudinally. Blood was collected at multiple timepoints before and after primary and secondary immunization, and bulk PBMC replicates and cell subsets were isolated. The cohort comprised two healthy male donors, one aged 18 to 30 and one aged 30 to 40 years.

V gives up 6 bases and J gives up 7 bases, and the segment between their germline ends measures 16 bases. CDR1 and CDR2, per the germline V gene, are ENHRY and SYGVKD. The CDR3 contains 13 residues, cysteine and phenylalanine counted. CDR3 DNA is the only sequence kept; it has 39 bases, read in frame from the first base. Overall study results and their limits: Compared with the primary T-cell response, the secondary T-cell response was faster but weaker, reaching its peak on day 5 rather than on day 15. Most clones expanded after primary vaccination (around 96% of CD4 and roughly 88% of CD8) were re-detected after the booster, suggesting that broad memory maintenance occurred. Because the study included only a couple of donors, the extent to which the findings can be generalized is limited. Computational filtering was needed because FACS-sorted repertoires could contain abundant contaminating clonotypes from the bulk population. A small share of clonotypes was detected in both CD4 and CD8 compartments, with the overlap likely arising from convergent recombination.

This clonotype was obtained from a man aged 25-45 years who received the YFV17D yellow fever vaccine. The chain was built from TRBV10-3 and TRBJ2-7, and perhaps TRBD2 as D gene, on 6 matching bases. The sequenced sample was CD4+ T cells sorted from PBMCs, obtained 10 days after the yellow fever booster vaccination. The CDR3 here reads CAIRSDPAGEQYF. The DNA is TGTGCCATCAGGTCGGACCCGGCGGGGGAGCAGTACTTC.